These T cell receptor beta chains were read from a single sample in a study of OX40 agonist ivuxolimab in advanced cancers. Measured with immunoSEQ multiplex PCR; TCRdb has only the in-frame clones, and not every one. There are 53,000 or so clones in the sample; roughly 73% occur only once, and approximately 2.3% lies in the top ten. The sequences come from CD4+ or CD8+ T cells sorted from blood, collected in a trial of the OX40 agonist ivuxolimab. These receptors all come from an adult with an advanced solid tumor such as melanoma, head and neck, liver or kidney cancer. The CDR3 runs from the conserved cysteine through the conserved F or W. Expanded clones get a size class; other rows say once, few or many, or leave the size out.

abundance: .
j_gene: TRBJ2-7
v_gene: TRBV18
len: 16
CDR3aa: CASSLGTAQTSYEQYF

abundance: .
j_gene: TRBJ1-2
v_gene: TRBV29-1
len: 14
CDR3aa: CSVEDDRAIYGYTF

abundance: .
j_gene: TRBJ2-6
v_gene: TRBV7-3
len: 17
CDR3aa: CASSSRGSSSGANVLTF

abundance: few
j_gene: TRBJ1-3
v_gene: TRBV7-2
len: 13
CDR3aa: CASSLVGGNTIYF

abundance: .
j_gene: TRBJ2-7
v_gene: TRBV6-5
len: 15
CDR3aa: CASSLEAGGLGEQYF

abundance: .
j_gene: TRBJ1-4
v_gene: TRBV7-8
len: 14
CDR3aa: CASSIQGVREKLFF

abundance: .
j_gene: TRBJ1-4
v_gene: TRBV4-1
len: 16
CDR3aa: CASSQENSGRNEKLFF

abundance: .
j_gene: TRBJ2-1
v_gene: TRBV7-9
len: 17
CDR3aa: CASSLTGMGTPYSEQFF

abundance: .
j_gene: TRBJ1-1
v_gene: TRBV13
len: 14
CDR3aa: CASSLVVGGTEAFF

abundance: .
j_gene: TRBJ1-2
v_gene: TRBV6-5
len: 14
CDR3aa: CASSYRNGYWGYTF

abundance: .
j_gene: TRBJ2-3
v_gene: TRBV29-1
len: 14
CDR3aa: CSVEVAGRTDTQYF

abundance: once
j_gene: TRBJ1-5
v_gene: TRBV19
len: 14
CDR3aa: CASSAQGGPQPQHF

abundance: .
j_gene: TRBJ1-3
v_gene: TRBV7-9
len: 14
CDR3aa: CASSLTVSGNTIYF

abundance: .
j_gene: TRBJ1-2
v_gene: TRBV6-5
len: 14
CDR3aa: CASSYSRGLYGYTF

abundance: .
j_gene: TRBJ1-1
v_gene: TRBV19
len: 14
CDR3aa: CASSIDPQGTEAFF

abundance: .
j_gene: TRBJ2-4
v_gene: TRBV6-5
len: 16
CDR3aa: CASSYSARAGTNIQYF

abundance: once
j_gene: TRBJ1-2
v_gene: TRBV6-6
len: 12
CDR3aa: CASSLGGVGYTF